A selection of T cell receptor beta chains follows, all from one sample in a study of blood T cell repertoires in COVID-19. Here immunoSEQ multiplex PCR was the method, and the copy in TCRdb shows in-frame clones only, minus some. The table lists nearly 70,000 clones, nearly 90% of them singletons. The sample consisted of peripheral blood. These receptors were taken from a woman between 45 and 65 years old with COVID-19, enrolled during active disease. The CDR3 runs from the conserved cysteine through the conserved F or W. D genes are given only for firm matches. Size tells how often a clone was seen (once, few, many) or the class of an expanded clone, and some rows leave it out.

cdr3_nt: TGTGCCAGCAGAGCCGGGACAGGGGGTTACAATGAGCAGTTCTTC
cdr3_aa: CASRAGTGGYNEQFF
d_call: TRBD1
v_call: TRBV27
clone_size: NA
j_call: TRBJ2-1

cdr3_nt: TGTGCCAGCTCCGACAGGGTTAGTGGCAATCAGCCCCAGCATTTT
cdr3_aa: CASSDRVSGNQPQHF
d_call: TRBD1
v_call: TRBV28
clone_size: NA
j_call: TRBJ1-5

cdr3_nt: TGCGCCAGCAGCCAAGATGCAATAGCGGGAGGGAAATTGGAGACCCAGTACTTC
cdr3_aa: CASSQDAIAGGKLETQYF
d_call: TRBD2
v_call: TRBV4-1
clone_size: NA
j_call: TRBJ2-5

cdr3_nt: TGTGCCAGTAGTATAGAAGGACTAGCGGGAGTGGGAAGGAACATTCAGTACTTC
cdr3_aa: CASSIEGLAGVGRNIQYF
d_call: TRBD2
v_call: TRBV19
clone_size: NA
j_call: TRBJ2-4

cdr3_nt: TGTGCCAGCAGTTTAGCAGCAGTCTCTGGAAACACCATATATTTT
cdr3_aa: CASSLAAVSGNTIYF
d_call: NA
v_call: TRBV25-1
clone_size: NA
j_call: TRBJ1-3

cdr3_nt: TGTGCCAGCAGCGTAATCTCGGGAGGGCCCTCGGATGAGCAGTTCTTC
cdr3_aa: CASSVISGGPSDEQFF
d_call: TRBD2
v_call: TRBV9
clone_size: NA
j_call: TRBJ2-1

cdr3_nt: TGTGCCAGTAGTAGCGGGACGCCAGATACGCAGTATTTT
cdr3_aa: CASSSGTPDTQYF
d_call: NA
v_call: TRBV19
clone_size: NA
j_call: TRBJ2-3

cdr3_nt: TGTGCCAGCAGCTTAAGACTAGCGGACTCCTACAATGAGCAGTTCTTC
cdr3_aa: CASSLRLADSYNEQFF
d_call: TRBD2
v_call: TRBV7-6
clone_size: NA
j_call: TRBJ2-1

cdr3_nt: TGTGCCAGCAGGGCAGCTGCAGGGGGCTATGGCTACACCTTC
cdr3_aa: CASRAAAGGYGYTF
d_call: TRBD1
v_call: TRBV18
clone_size: once
j_call: TRBJ1-2

cdr3_nt: TGTGCCAGCAGTTACTCCACCCCGGGACTAGCGGGTGAGCAGTTCTTC
cdr3_aa: CASSYSTPGLAGEQFF
d_call: TRBD2
v_call: TRBV6-2/TRBV6-3
clone_size: NA
j_call: TRBJ2-1

cdr3_nt: TGTGCCAGCAGCCCAGGAGATCTAGCGGACCAAGAGACCCAGTACTTC
cdr3_aa: CASSPGDLADQETQYF
d_call: TRBD2
v_call: TRBV11-3
clone_size: NA
j_call: TRBJ2-5

cdr3_nt: TGTGCCAGTAGAGCAGCGGGTTTGAACACCGGGGAGCTGTTTTTT
cdr3_aa: CASRAAGLNTGELFF
d_call: NA
v_call: TRBV19
clone_size: NA
j_call: TRBJ2-2

cdr3_nt: TGCAGCGTTAGACTAGCGGACTACAATGAGCAGTTCTTC
cdr3_aa: CSVRLADYNEQFF
d_call: TRBD2
v_call: TRBV29-1
clone_size: NA
j_call: TRBJ2-1

cdr3_nt: TGTGCCAGCAGCAACCTCGCTAGCGCCATCACAGATACGCAGTATTTT
cdr3_aa: CASSNLASAITDTQYF
d_call: NA
v_call: TRBV28
clone_size: NA
j_call: TRBJ2-3

cdr3_nt: TGTGCCAGCAGCGCCCAGGGACTAGCGGGAGGGCCTCGCGCCTACGAGCAGTACTTC
cdr3_aa: CASSAQGLAGGPRAYEQYF
d_call: TRBD2
v_call: TRBV4-2
clone_size: few
j_call: TRBJ2-7

cdr3_nt: TGTGCCACTACCGGGACAGTTCTTATGAACACTGAAGCTTTCTTT
cdr3_aa: CATTGTVLMNTEAFF
d_call: TRBD1
v_call: TRBV10-3
clone_size: NA
j_call: TRBJ1-1

cdr3_nt: TGCGCCAGCAGCCAACTAGCGGGGCCCTACGAGCAGTACTTC
cdr3_aa: CASSQLAGPYEQYF
d_call: TRBD2
v_call: TRBV4-1
clone_size: once
j_call: TRBJ2-7

cdr3_nt: TGTGCCAGCAGCCTTGACAGGGCCCCTGCTAATGAAAAACTGTTTTTT
cdr3_aa: CASSLDRAPANEKLFF
d_call: TRBD1
v_call: TRBV28
clone_size: NA
j_call: TRBJ1-4

cdr3_nt: TGTGCCAGCAGAAACAGAAACACTGAAGCTTTCTTT
cdr3_aa: CASRNRNTEAFF
d_call: NA
v_call: TRBV6-6
clone_size: NA
j_call: TRBJ1-1

cdr3_nt: TGTGCCAGTACAGGAAGACAGCGGAACACTGAAGCTTTCTTT
cdr3_aa: CASTGRQRNTEAFF
d_call: NA
v_call: TRBV19
clone_size: NA
j_call: TRBJ1-1

cdr3_nt: TGCGCCAGCAGCTTGGGTGGGGAGGCGAACACCGGGGAGCTGTTTTTT
cdr3_aa: CASSLGGEANTGELFF
d_call: NA
v_call: TRBV5-1
clone_size: once
j_call: TRBJ2-2

cdr3_nt: TGCAGCGTTGAAGAAGTTTTAAGAGGGAAAGTAACCTACGAGCAGTACTTC
cdr3_aa: CSVEEVLRGKVTYEQYF
d_call: NA
v_call: TRBV29-1
clone_size: NA
j_call: TRBJ2-7

cdr3_nt: TGTGCCAGCAGTTACTCCGGGACAGGGGCTTCACCCCTCCACTTT
cdr3_aa: CASSYSGTGASPLHF
d_call: TRBD1
v_call: TRBV6-6
clone_size: once
j_call: TRBJ1-6

cdr3_nt: TGTGCCACCAGTGTTAATCCCGGACTTAACACCGGGGAGCTGTTTTTT
cdr3_aa: CATSVNPGLNTGELFF
d_call: NA
v_call: TRBV24-1
clone_size: few
j_call: TRBJ2-2

cdr3_nt: TGTGCCAGCAGTTACTCAGCTAGCGGGTTCACAGATACGCAGTATTTT
cdr3_aa: CASSYSASGFTDTQYF
d_call: TRBD2
v_call: TRBV6-5
clone_size: NA
j_call: TRBJ2-3

cdr3_nt: TGTGCCAGCAGTTATCGCGGCAGCTCCTATAATTCACCCCTCCACTTT
cdr3_aa: CASSYRGSSYNSPLHF
d_call: NA
v_call: TRBV6-6
clone_size: NA
j_call: TRBJ1-6

cdr3_nt: TGTGCCAGTGTTCCAGGGGCCCAGAACACTGAAGCTTTCTTT
cdr3_aa: CASVPGAQNTEAFF
d_call: NA
v_call: TRBV19
clone_size: NA
j_call: TRBJ1-1

cdr3_nt: TGTGCCAGCAGCGGGACTAGCGGGAGGTTGCAGTTCTTC
cdr3_aa: CASSGTSGRLQFF
d_call: TRBD2
v_call: TRBV28
clone_size: NA
j_call: TRBJ2-1

cdr3_nt: TGTGCCAGCAGCTGGGGGACTCACGGGGAGCTGTTTTTT
cdr3_aa: CASSWGTHGELFF
d_call: NA
v_call: TRBV11-2
clone_size: NA
j_call: TRBJ2-2

cdr3_nt: TGTGCCAGCATCCAAGGGTCGGTGGGCGGGGGCTACACCTTC
cdr3_aa: CASIQGSVGGGYTF
d_call: NA
v_call: TRBV28
clone_size: NA
j_call: TRBJ1-2

cdr3_nt: TGCGCCAGCAGCCATGGGACTACACCAAACAATGAGCAGTTCTTC
cdr3_aa: CASSHGTTPNNEQFF
d_call: TRBD2
v_call: TRBV4-1
clone_size: NA
j_call: TRBJ2-1

cdr3_nt: TGTGCCAGCAGCGTTAGCGGCTCGGAGGGAAATGAGCAGTTCTTC
cdr3_aa: CASSVSGSEGNEQFF
d_call: NA
v_call: TRBV9
clone_size: once
j_call: TRBJ2-1

cdr3_nt: TGTGCCAGCAGTTTGGGCGGGAGGATCACAGATACGCAGTATTTT
cdr3_aa: CASSLGGRITDTQYF
d_call: TRBD2
v_call: TRBV27
clone_size: NA
j_call: TRBJ2-3

cdr3_nt: TGTGCCAGTAGTCCTGGAAAGGAGGAGTGGTACAATGAGCAGTTCTTC
cdr3_aa: CASSPGKEEWYNEQFF
d_call: NA
v_call: TRBV19
clone_size: NA
j_call: TRBJ2-1

cdr3_nt: TGTGCCAGCAACCCCATGGACAAGTACGAGCAGTACTTC
cdr3_aa: CASNPMDKYEQYF
d_call: NA
v_call: TRBV6-5
clone_size: NA
j_call: TRBJ2-7

cdr3_nt: TGTGCCAGCAGTGAAGCGCCACGACAGGGGAGGATTGCTTTCTTT
cdr3_aa: CASSEAPRQGRIAFF
d_call: TRBD1
v_call: TRBV2
clone_size: NA
j_call: TRBJ1-1

cdr3_nt: TGTGCCAGCAGCTTGGAACAGGTACAGCGCGGGGCGAATCAGCCCCAGCATTTT
cdr3_aa: CASSLEQVQRGANQPQHF
d_call: NA
v_call: TRBV5-5
clone_size: NA
j_call: TRBJ1-5

cdr3_nt: TGTGCCAGCAGTCGGGACAGGGGCAGACCCCAGCATTTT
cdr3_aa: CASSRDRGRPQHF
d_call: TRBD1
v_call: TRBV6-5
clone_size: NA
j_call: TRBJ1-5

cdr3_nt: TGTGCCAGTAGTACCCCCGGAGGGTCGAGGGGCTACACCTTC
cdr3_aa: CASSTPGGSRGYTF
d_call: NA
v_call: TRBV19
clone_size: NA
j_call: TRBJ1-2

cdr3_nt: TGTGCCAGCAAACAAATAACAGGGACCTCCGGCTACACCTTC
cdr3_aa: CASKQITGTSGYTF
d_call: NA
v_call: TRBV2
clone_size: few
j_call: TRBJ1-2

cdr3_nt: TGTGCCAGCAGTCAACGACAGTTGAACACTGAAGCTTTCTTT
cdr3_aa: CASSQRQLNTEAFF
d_call: NA
v_call: TRBV28
clone_size: once
j_call: TRBJ1-1

cdr3_nt: TGTGCCAGCAGCCACTTAGCGGGAGGCCCCTACAATGAGCAGTTCTTC
cdr3_aa: CASSHLAGGPYNEQFF
d_call: TRBD2
v_call: TRBV3-1/TRBV3-2
clone_size: NA
j_call: TRBJ2-1

cdr3_nt: TGTGCCATCAGTGAGCTCAGTGAGCAGTTCTTC
cdr3_aa: CAISELSEQFF
d_call: NA
v_call: TRBV10-3
clone_size: NA
j_call: TRBJ2-1

cdr3_nt: TGTGCCAGCAGCCCTGGTAGGGGCGGGAGTTACGAGACCCAGTACTTC
cdr3_aa: CASSPGRGGSYETQYF
d_call: TRBD2
v_call: TRBV11-2
clone_size: NA
j_call: TRBJ2-5

cdr3_nt: TGTGCCGTGGGAGGGAATGGTCAGCCCCAGCATTTT
cdr3_aa: CAVGGNGQPQHF
d_call: NA
v_call: TRBV10-3
clone_size: NA
j_call: TRBJ1-5

cdr3_nt: TGTGCCAGCTCTCGGGACTTGGCGAACAATGAGCAGTTCTTC
cdr3_aa: CASSRDLANNEQFF
d_call: NA
v_call: TRBV18
clone_size: NA
j_call: TRBJ2-1

cdr3_nt: TGCAGCGTTGGGGAGTGGGGCTACGAGCAGTACTTC
cdr3_aa: CSVGEWGYEQYF
d_call: NA
v_call: TRBV29-1
clone_size: NA
j_call: TRBJ2-7

cdr3_nt: TGTGCCTGGAAGACAACAGGGGCTGGAAACACCATATATTTT
cdr3_aa: CAWKTTGAGNTIYF
d_call: TRBD1
v_call: TRBV30
clone_size: NA
j_call: TRBJ1-3

cdr3_nt: TGTGCCAGCAGTTCCTCTAGCGGGGAAGAGACCCAGTACTTC
cdr3_aa: CASSSSSGEETQYF
d_call: TRBD2
v_call: TRBV28
clone_size: NA
j_call: TRBJ2-5

cdr3_nt: TGTGCCAGCAGCCAAGACTGGACAATCAATGAGCAGTTCTTC
cdr3_aa: CASSQDWTINEQFF
d_call: NA
v_call: TRBV4-2
clone_size: NA
j_call: TRBJ2-1

cdr3_nt: TGTGCCAGCAGTTTAATCCGGACAGACCCACACATCACTGGAAACACCATATATTTT
cdr3_aa: CASSLIRTDPHITGNTIYF
d_call: NA
v_call: TRBV28
clone_size: NA
j_call: TRBJ1-3